The T cell receptor (beta chain) described here comes from a study of cytomegalovirus exposure and HLA in healthy donors (dated by TCRdb to about 2017). With regard to the full study: According to an earlier analysis of 587 of the donors, 200 million or so T cells yielded 100 million or so unique TCR beta sequences and about 280 Gb of sequence data. The T cell repertoires of 666 subjects were profiled by immunosequencing and related to cytomegalovirus serostatus. Donor age, sex, ethnicity and CMV serostatus were compiled together with the repertoire data. HLA typing covered class I and class II loci at four-digit resolution. A later analysis re-analyzed previously published TCR beta repertoires from about 730 donors and added high-resolution HLA genotyping to study TCR occurrence patterns. In addition to the first cohort of 500 to 850 subjects, a separate validation cohort of under 150 different subjects was used. The study aimed to test whether signatures of past pathogen exposure could be identified by cataloging public T cell receptors. Genome-wide SNP genotypes for about 55% of the roughly 670 donors were used in a later genetic analysis, which treated that subset as a discovery cohort. Across roughly 420 genotyped donors of the cohort, an average of approximately 240,000 unique TCR beta nucleotide sequences per donor were sequenced, and approximately 19% of those sequences were non-productive. The number of donors typed differed by locus, with about 629-630 for A, B, C, DRB1 and DQB1, 522 for DQA1, about 610 for DPA1, and some 440 for DPB1. A handful of DR-DQ haplotypes were handled as single units for association and clustering because linkage in the cohort was strong. The study combined high-throughput TCR immunosequencing, statistical association of individual TCRs with disease status, and machine learning to predict cytomegalovirus infection status. An early release covering roughly 600 HLA-typed donors comprised roughly 300 gigabases of sequencing data and tens of millions of unique TCR sequences. To decide whether each TCR beta V gene segment behaved as functional or pseudogenic, an earlier analysis of several hundred of the donors relied on high-throughput TCR beta sequencing. Of the roughly 390 genotyped donors, 75% to 85% were placed in the genetic ancestry cluster associated with self-reported Caucasian donors. The later analysis used no new phenotypic data to find candidate immune exposures, relying instead on TCR beta sequences and their occurrence across donors. All discovery cohort repertoires had been generated using a single sequencing platform. Overall study outcomes, separate from this receptor: Because counts were too low, 15 to 20 rarely observed V segments, including chromosome 9 orphons, were excluded from the earlier analysis of several hundred of the donors. Because some donors lacked HLA typing at each locus, the association tests relied only on the typed subset. When HLA alleles, especially DR and DQ, strongly co-occurred, attributing TCR associations to individual alleles was difficult. A later genetic analysis reported fewer N-insertions in productive TCRs among donors in an Asian-associated ancestry cluster than the approximately 670-donor mean. Compared with equally common non-associated chains, HLA-associated TCR beta chains in a later analysis were more clonally expanded and had lower generation probabilities. In a later analysis, 16,951 TCR beta sequences were associated with specific HLA alleles at a false discovery rate of 0.05. A further reported finding was that TCR beta sequences accurately predicted the HLA-A and HLA-B alleles for most subjects in the first cohort. Sequencing depth was assumed to be roughly uniform across donors in the presence/absence analyses, though that assumption may not hold. Cytomegalovirus status was reported to be diagnosed by the classifier with high specificity and sensitivity in both the original and validation cohorts. Most CMV-associated TCR beta chains appeared to be HLA-restricted in a later analysis, and the HLA associations seemed to be driven largely by CMV exposure. An association between a missense DCLRE1C variant and V-gene and J-gene trimming of TCR beta chains was found in a later genetic analysis and replicated in an independent cohort. While some public TCRs were present in many individuals, most TCR sequences turned up only very rarely across donors. The 87-base-pair reads could not distinguish some IMGT-functional V segments, including TRBV6-2 and TRBV6-3, so those segments were excluded. In an earlier analysis of 500 to 650 of the donors, most TCR beta V segments appeared in productive rearrangements about 87% or about 30% of the time, broadly matching IMGT annotations. The sequencing pipeline was judged likely to have produced a cluster of highly shared sequence variants as a technical artifact. This cohort had only TCR beta chains sequenced, and the lack of alpha or paired-chain data limited which features could be detected. According to the authors, the approach could potentially be generalized to other disease states and immunological phenotypes. According to a later analysis, parvovirus B19, influenza, CMV and Epstein-Barr virus appeared linked to several top co-occurrence clusters. For the cohort, immune exposure information was limited to CMV serostatus. The study gave a list of some 150 TCR beta chains associated with cytomegalovirus. A few of the identified cytomegalovirus-associated TCR beta chains were confirmed in vitro to be specific for cytomegalovirus antigens. Linkage disequilibrium might explain the correlated functional status among segregating V segments, but an unknown experimental factor could not be excluded. A later analysis found that TCR association rates varied across HLA loci, with DRB1 alleles showing the most associated TCRs and HLA-C alleles the fewest.

From cysteine to phenylalanine, the CDR3 is 15 amino acids long. The sequence is cut down to CDR3 DNA, 45 bases in frame from base 1. CDR1 is given as SGHRS and CDR2 as YFSETQ, both from the germline V gene. Germline trimming amounts to 4 bases on V and 3 bases on J, with 6 as the count of junction bases outside the gene matches. Details on this clone: It lacks a known antigen. Base qualities are not provided; no much larger clone lies one nucleotide away.

The cohort comprised 670 or so healthy bone marrow donors. All cohort members were sampled while nominally healthy, although unrecorded immune exposures were likely present. The donor tested CMV seropositive, placing the donor among the approximately 290 seropositive members of the cohort. Each donor provided a peripheral blood sample, and peripheral blood mononuclear cells were used for TCR beta sequencing. Genomic DNA extraction from the blood cell samples was performed with the Qiagen DNeasy Blood Extraction Kit. Receptors were amplified or captured by the immunoSEQ multiplex PCR assay. A mixture of 60 forward primers for TCR Vbeta segments and 13 reverse primers for TCR Jbeta segments was used in the multiplex PCR. A multiplex PCR assay on genomic DNA amplified the CDR3 region of rearranged TCR beta genes. The amplified TCR beta libraries were sequenced on the Illumina HiSeq System as 87-base-pair reads. Under the source paper's analysis protocol: A later analysis counted approximately 74 million unique TCR beta chains across the approximately 700 repertoires, and some 11 million of these chains were shared by at least two donors. To remove PCR and sequencing errors, raw reads were error-corrected and collapsed into unique sequences using a nearest-neighbor algorithm that merged closely related sequences. To assign V, D and J gene segments, CDR3 sequences were aligned to IMGT reference sequences. Each retained sequence needed at least a six-nucleotide match to both a V gene segment and a J gene segment. A rearrangement counted as productive if the CDR3 had no stop codons and remained in frame with V and J, and every other rearrangement counted as non-productive. Following IMGT convention, CDR3 was defined as the stretch from the second conserved V-encoded cysteine to the conserved J-encoded phenylalanine. The earlier analysis of about 610 of the donors excluded sequences that lacked an unambiguous match to a single V gene segment. In an earlier analysis of 500 to 750 of the donors, V segments were called functional above 56.7% productive rearrangements and were called segregating when the between-donor standard deviation exceeded 5%. To diagnose cytomegalovirus status from the catalog of TCR beta chain sequences, a statistical classification framework was built. V and J gene assignment, in a later analysis, came from comparing TCR nucleotide sequences with IMGT/GENE-DB human TR gene sequences. The TCRdist pipeline was used in a later analysis to assign CDR3 sequences and most-parsimonious VDJ recombination scenarios. In a later analysis, each TCR beta chain was defined by its CDR3 amino acid sequence together with its V-gene family, and reads without a unique V-gene family were excluded. A later analysis removed several hundred highly shared, low-generation-probability nucleotide sequences to deal with suspected cross-contamination and a sequencing artifact. For each public chain, a later analysis derived a clonal expansion index from normalized ranks of inferred template counts within each repertoire. In a later analysis, generation probabilities were computed with a VDJ recombination model fitted to out-of-frame rearrangements, and the resulting probabilities were checked against IGoR. In a later analysis, TCR-TCR, TCR-HLA and TCR-CMV co-occurrence was scored with hypergeometric tests, and a repertoire-size bias correction was applied to TCR pairs. A later analysis estimated false discovery rates by permuting HLA or CMV assignments 20 times. A later analysis grouped co-occurring TCRs with DBSCAN, adding TCRdist sequence similarity when clustering within HLA-allele-positive subsets. For co-occurrence clustering, repertoires with fewer than 30,000 or more than 120,000 public chains were excluded, along with about five repertoires with anomalous nucleotide sharing. The table was pulled from immuneACCESS by TCRdb, which kept in-frame rearrangements only. Such tables lose some clones; where checked, under half of the loss comes from unresolved V genes, and the rest has no known cause. The V and J calls and clone size come from that table; D and trimming were worked out from the DNA. This sample comprises some 190,000 clones, approximately 77% of them detected only once. About 3.4% of the sample comes from the top ten.

Sequenced input: PBMCs. The TCR comes from a man between 40 and 49 years old in good health and CMV-seropositive. Recombination joined TRBV5-1 with TRBJ2-3; TRBD2 agrees with 9 junctional bases. The CDR3 is CASSTPTSGTDTQYF. Read as DNA, the sequence is TGCGCCAGCAGCACCCCGACTAGCGGTACAGATACGCAGTATTTT.